This entry lists 21 T cell receptor beta chains sequenced from one sample in a study of T cell clones after liver transplantation. The table came from immunoSEQ multiplex PCR; TCRdb's copy has only in-frame clones and leaves some out. Of 93,000 or so clones in the sample, 80% to 90% are singletons; the top ten hold approximately 3%. The sequences come from CD4+ T cells from blood, collected roughly 50 months after liver transplant. The receptors here all came from a human patient who received a liver transplant. A subset of T cells may come from the graft donor.

This chain links TRBV18 with TRBJ2-6; weak D call: TRBD1 (6 bases). CDR3 length equals 14 residues. Germline V lookup: CDR1 KGHSH, CDR2 LQKENI. V was shortened by 5 bases and J by 1 base, with 6 bases between the two germline ends. CDR3 region: CASSTGSGANVLTF. The CDR3 nucleotides are TGTGCCAGCTCAACAGGGTCTGGGGCCAACGTCCTGACTTTC. The entire variable domain, with the rest obtained from reference TRBV18 and TRBJ2-6, is as follows: NAGVMQNPRHLVRRRGQEARLRCSPMKGHSHVYWYRQLPEEGLKFMVYLQKENIIDESGMPKERFSAEFPKEGPSILRIQQVVRGDSAAYFCASSTGSGANVLTFGAGSRLTVL.

CDR3 amino acids: CASSAQVGGGGTEAFF. The CDR3 DNA follows: TGTGCCAGCAGTGCCCAAGTCGGGGGCGGCGGCACTGAAGCTTTCTTT. The chain uses TRBV25-1 and TRBJ1-1; possible D gene TRBD1, 6 bases. V lost 4 bases and J 4 bases, leaving 19 bases between the germline ends. The CDR3 spans 16 residues. The V gene's germline CDR1 is MGHDK and CDR2 SYGVNS.

This clone has only one observation. V is TRBV4-1 and J is TRBJ1-2; D is undetermined. The CDR3 contains 14 residues. The germline CDR1 and CDR2 sequences are MGHRA and YSYEKL. V shed 0 bases and J shed 8 bases, with 13 bases lying between them. The CDR3 DNA follows: TGCGCCAGCAGCCAAGAGGACGGGATTCGAGGCTACACCTTC. Protein product: CASSQEDGIRGYTF.

The gene calls are TRBV10-3 and TRBJ1-1; D is ambiguous. The CDR3 covers 15 residues. The ends were cut back, 2 bases at V and 1 base at J, with 11 bases in the middle. CDR1 ENHRY and CDR2 SYGVKD come from the germline V gene. The CDR3 is CAISERIESNTEAFF. The DNA for the CDR3 is TGTGCCATCAGTGAGAGGATAGAGTCGAACACTGAAGCTTTCTTT.

The V gene is TRBV28, the J gene TRBJ2-1; 10 nucleotides match TRBD1. This CDR3 contains 16 residues. CDR1 is MDHEN and CDR2 is SYDVKM in the germline V gene. Trimming cost V 3 bases and J 9 bases; bases outside gene matches: 11. The CDR3 DNA sequence: TGTGCCAGCAGTTTTGTCGACAGGGGGCGAGAAGGTGAGCAGTTCTTC. It codes for CASSFVDRGREGEQFF.

The chain couples TRBV28 to TRBJ2-5, with D perhaps matching TRBD1 or TRBD2 (5 bases each). V lost 4 bases, J lost 5 bases, and 17 bases lay in between. The CDR3 is made up of 15 amino acids. Germline lookup yields CDR1 MDHEN and CDR2 SYDVKM. This chain's CDR3 is CASSSGTSLGETQYF. CDR3 nucleotides: TGTGCCAGCAGTTCGGGGACCTCCTTGGGGGAGACCCAGTACTTC.

There are a few counts of this clone. The rearrangement uses TRBV4-1 and TRBJ2-7, with TRBD2 identical over 9 bases. The CDR3 extends over 16 amino acids. V shed 0 bases, J shed 4 bases, and the junction held 7 bases outside the gene matches. Germline V gene data show CDR1 as MGHRA and CDR2 as YSYEKL. The CDR3 DNA is TGCGCCAGCAGCCAAGATCTGGTGACTAGCGGATACGAGCAGTACTTC. Protein sequence: CASSQDLVTSGYEQYF.

This clone was counted once. The chain joins TRBV28 to TRBJ1-2; D possibly corresponds to TRBD1 (5 bases). Germline lookup yields CDR1 MDHEN and CDR2 SYDVKM. V was clipped by 5 bases and J by 2 bases, with 18 bases between them. The CDR3 runs to 16 residues. The CDR3 DNA sequence: TGTGCCAGCAGTGACCTCGGGACTGGGAGCAACTATGGCTACACCTTC. It specifies CASSDLGTGSNYGYTF.

This clone has a handful of counts. V and J are TRBV19 and TRBJ2-2; maybe TRBD2 (5 bases). The CDR3 runs to 13 residues. Trimming removed 5 bases at V and 7 bases at J, with 11 bases between. CDR1 is LNHDA, CDR2 SQIVND, per germline (reference sequence). The CDR3 coding sequence is TGTGCCAGTAGTGGAACGGGGATCGGGGAGCTGTTTTTT. Translation gives CASSGTGIGELFF. Full variable domain (missing parts from reference TRBV19 and TRBJ2-2): DGGITQSPKYLFRKEGQNVTLSCEQNLNHDAMYWYRQDPGQGLRLIYYSQIVNDFQKGDIAEGYSVSREKKESFPLTVTSAQKNPTAFYLCASSGTGIGELFFGEGSRLTVL.

The V gene is TRBV4-2, the J gene TRBJ2-1, with 7 bases identical to TRBD2. The CDR3 extends over 14 amino acids. V dropped 1 base and J dropped 7; count of bases not matched to a gene: 4. Germline-derived CDR1 and CDR2 are LGHNA and YNFKEQ. In DNA form, the CDR3 reads TGTGCCAGCAGCCAAGGGGACGGGGGGAATGAGCAGTTCTTC. This encodes CASSQGDGGNEQFF.

J is TRBJ2-7 and V is TRBV10-1; perhaps D is TRBD1 or TRBD2 (5 bases each). Germline CDR1 reads WNHNN; CDR2 reads SYGVQD (reference sequence). CDR3 length: 12 residues. Deletions cut 7 bases from V and 6 bases from J, with 13 bases between. CDR3 amino acids: CASNNRDGEQYF. CDR3 DNA: TGCGCCAGCAATAACCGGGACGGCGAGCAGTACTTC.

In this sample, this clone turned up once. The V gene is TRBV11-2, the J gene TRBJ2-1; the match to TRBD2 covers 10 bases. There are 17 residues in the CDR3. Trimming took 5 bases from V and 4 from J; bases not matched to a gene: 11. The germline CDR1 and CDR2 sequences are SGHAT and FQNNGV. The CDR3 loop is CASSLGSVAGGYNEQFF. For the CDR3, the DNA is TGTGCCAGCAGCCTAGGGTCGGTAGCGGGAGGTTACAATGAGCAGTTCTTC.

The rearrangement joins TRBV15 to TRBJ1-1; D uncertain. Per the germline V gene, CDR1 is LNHNV and CDR2 is YYDKDF (reference sequence). This CDR3 region has 14 residues. Trimming removed 1 base from V and 1 base from J, with 7 bases in between. The CDR3 sequence is CATSRVIQNTEAFF. CDR3 nucleotides: TGTGCCACCAGCAGAGTTATACAGAACACTGAAGCTTTCTTT.

The J gene is TRBJ1-2, the V gene TRBV6-6; 9 bases fit TRBD1. The CDR3 consists of 15 residues. Germline V lookup: CDR1 MNHNY, CDR2 SVGAGI (reference sequence). Trimming removed 6 bases from V and 3 bases from J; junction bases left unmatched: 8. The CDR3 here is CASRERTGVDYGYTF. The CDR3 bases are TGTGCCAGCAGGGAGAGGACAGGGGTCGACTATGGCTACACCTTC.

This clone was seen more than once but under ten times. The rearrangement uses TRBV19 and TRBJ2-2; 13 bases align to TRBD2. V shed 7 bases and J 9 bases; nucleotides not matched to a gene: 8. Germline V gene sequence: CDR1 LNHDA, CDR2 SQIVND (reference sequence). The CDR3 totals 15 residues. The CDR3 DNA sequence: TGTGCCAGTATGGGGACTAGCGGGGCCCACCGGGAGCTGTTTTTT. Protein sequence: CASMGTSGAHRELFF.

The V call is TRBV5-1, the J call TRBJ2-5, with D perhaps given as TRBD1 or TRBD2 (5 bases each). The CDR3 contains 15 residues. V was trimmed by 0 bases and J by 2 bases, leaving 11 bases between them. Per the germline V gene, CDR1 is SGHRS and CDR2 is YFSETQ. CDR3 in DNA: TGCGCCAGCAGCTTGGAGGGGAGAGGGCAAGAGACCCAGTACTTC. Its protein is CASSLEGRGQETQYF.

This sequence joins TRBV11-2 and TRBJ2-1; 9 nucleotides match TRBD2. This CDR3 is 16 amino acids long. J gave up 4 bases and V 5 bases, and 9 bases lay outside the gene matches. Germline V lookup: CDR1 SGHAT, CDR2 FQNNGV. CDR3 region: CASSLGLARRYNEQFF. The DNA for the CDR3 is TGTGCCAGCAGCCTGGGACTAGCTAGACGGTACAATGAGCAGTTCTTC.

The J gene is TRBJ2-3, the V gene TRBV27, with TRBD2 identical over 8 bases. Germline CDR1 is MNHEY and CDR2 is SMNVEV (reference sequence). V shed 5 bases and J 1 base; nucleotides not matched to a gene: 8. This CDR3 has 16 residues. For the CDR3, the DNA is TGTGCCAGCAGTCCATTAGCGGGAAGGGGCACAGATACGCAGTATTTT. Its protein is CASSPLAGRGTDTQYF.

V usage is TRBV19 and J usage is TRBJ1-6; 7 bases fit TRBD1. CDR1 and CDR2 from the germline V gene are LNHDA and SQIVND (reference sequence). Unmatched junction bases numbered 10, after V lost 7 bases and J lost 7 bases. There are 15 residues in the CDR3. The CDR3 DNA reads as TGTGCCAGTAAGGGACAGCCTCGGAGGAATTCACCCCTCCACTTT. Translation gives CASKGQPRRNSPLHF.

This clone was counted between two and nine times. The genes are TRBV15 and TRBJ1-5; no firm D call. V was shortened by 1 base and J by 5 bases, with 12 bases between the two germline ends. Germline-derived CDR1 and CDR2 are LNHNV and YYDKDF (reference sequence). The CDR3 extends over 15 amino acids. CDR3 in DNA: TGTGCCACCAGCAGAGTCCGGCTCCGGCATCAGCCCCAGCATTTT. The encoded protein is CATSRVRLRHQPQHF.

The V and J genes are TRBV13 and TRBJ1-2; 8 bases are a match to TRBD1. J was trimmed by 0 bases and V by 4 bases; bases with no gene match: 7. Germline V gene lookup returns CDR1 PRHDT and CDR2 FYEKMQ (reference sequence). This CDR3 is 16 amino acids long. The CDR3 DNA reads as TGTGCCAGCAGCTCGACAGGGGTGAGGGCTAACTATGGCTACACCTTC. Translating it yields CASSSTGVRANYGYTF. The variable domain in full, with the rest retrieved from reference TRBV13 and TRBJ1-2, is AAGVIQSPRHLIKEKRETATLKCYPIPRHDTVYWYQQGPGQDPQFLISFYEKMQSDKGSIPDRFSAQQFSDYHSELNMSSLELGDSALYFCASSSTGVRANYGYTFGSGTRLTVV.